This T cell receptor (beta chain) is from a study of blood T cell repertoires in COVID-19. Study-level information: The study drew acute and convalescent COVID-19 samples from the United States, Italy and Spain. The analysed material was cDNA or gDNA that came from T cells, B-cell-depleted T cells, or PBMCs.

Method: immunoSEQ multiplex PCR; TCRdb's copy keeps in-frame clones and lacks some. The table has approximately 110,000 clones, approximately 90% seen once; the top ten hold 32%. The CDR3 extends over 16 amino acids. CDR1 and CDR2 (germline): SNHLY, FYNNEI. The V segment lost 2 bases and the J segment 6 bases; nucleotides outside the gene matches: 9. Sequencing was done on a sample of peripheral blood. This sequence joins TRBV2 and TRBJ1-1, with TRBD1 matching over 10 bases. This receptor was obtained from a woman older than 75 with acute or convalescent COVID-19. CDR3: CASSERILGQGPEAFF. The CDR3 nucleotides are TGTGCCAGCAGTGAAAGGATTCTGGGACAGGGGCCTGAAGCTTTCTTT.